A selection of T cell receptor beta chains follows, all from one sample in a study of identical twins. One entry per CDR3 protein, called by TCRdb with MiXCR from the 5' RACE reads. The repertoire includes 210,000 or so distinct CDR3 sequences, 7.5% of them detected once, and about 1.9% sits in the top ten. These data also featured in a second study, about yellow fever vaccine responses in identical twins.

Sequenced material: memory (CD45RO+) T cells sorted from blood. Source of these receptors: a woman aged 18-29 years in good health. The CDR3 runs from the conserved cysteine through the conserved F or W. D genes are given only for firm matches. Clone size appears in some rows only: once, few, many, or a class for an expanded clone.

d_call j_call v_call clone_size cdr3_nt cdr3_aa
NA TRBJ2-1 TRBV7-2 NA TGTGCCAGCAGCCTCATATTCAATGAGCAGTTCTTC CASSLIFNEQFF
NA TRBJ1-6 TRBV3-1 NA TGTGCCAGCAGCCCGGGGGGGCCCCTCCACTTT CASSPGGPLHF
TRBD1 TRBJ1-5 TRBV12-3/TRBV12-4 many TGTGCCAGCAGTTTACAGGGGGGCAATCAGCCCCAGCATTTT CASSLQGGNQPQHF
NA TRBJ2-1 TRBV19 once TGTGCCAGTAGCGCCCCAACAGGGGAGCAGTTCTTC CASSAPTGEQFF
NA TRBJ2-5 TRBV20-1 NA TGCAGTGCCAGAGCTGGGAAAGAGACCCAGTACTTC CSARAGKETQYF
NA TRBJ2-3 TRBV5-1 NA TGCGCCAGCAGCCATGGGAAGCAGGGGGGATCAGATACGCAGTATTTT CASSHGKQGGSDTQYF
NA TRBJ2-2 TRBV27 few TGTGCCAGCAGTTTAAGGAGGGTTGATACCGGGGAGCTGTTTTTT CASSLRRVDTGELFF
NA TRBJ2-7 TRBV7-3 few TGTGCCAGCAGCTTACGACTCGGAGACGAGCAGTACTTC CASSLRLGDEQYF
TRBD1 TRBJ2-5 TRBV27 few TGTGCCAGCAGTTTGGGACAGATTAGTGGGACCCAGTACTTC CASSLGQISGTQYF
TRBD1 TRBJ1-2 TRBV10-3 NA TGTGCCATCATGGGACAGGGTTTTCGCGGCTACACCTTC CAIMGQGFRGYTF
NA TRBJ2-1 TRBV20-1 few TGCAGTGCTAGCAGGGGTTTCGCCTACAATGAGCAGTTCTTC CSASRGFAYNEQFF
NA TRBJ1-2 TRBV5-1 few TGCGCCAGCAGCTTAGATGACAGACGCAACTATGGCTACACCTTC CASSLDDRRNYGYTF
TRBD2 TRBJ2-3 TRBV11-3 NA TGTGCCAGCAGCCTATCCGGGACTAGCGGTGTAGATACGCAGTATTTT CASSLSGTSGVDTQYF
NA TRBJ2-3 TRBV30 few TGTGCCTGGAGTGATAAGGGGGTGGGCACAGATACGCAGTATTTT CAWSDKGVGTDTQYF
NA TRBJ1-5 TRBV20-1 many TGCAGTGCTAGTCCGGGGGTGCGTCAGCCCCAGCATTTT CSASPGVRQPQHF
NA TRBJ2-1 TRBV10-2 many TGCGCCAGCAGTTGGACCCCCGGCTCCTACAATGAGCAGTTCTTC CASSWTPGSYNEQFF
NA TRBJ1-1 TRBV2 many TGTGCCAGCAGTTCGGCCGGTCGTGCAGGGCGAACTGAAGCTTTCTTT CASSSAGRAGRTEAFF
NA TRBJ2-5 TRBV5-4 few TGTGCCAGCAGCTCAGAGTACCAAGAGACCCAGTACTTC CASSSEYQETQYF
NA TRBJ2-1 TRBV11-2 few TGTGCCAGCAGCTTAGGGACAGCTAGAGGGCAGTTCTTC CASSLGTARGQFF
TRBD1 TRBJ1-2 TRBV6-5 few TGTGCCAGCAGTTACTCGAACCGCAGGGGGGACTATGGCTACACCTTC CASSYSNRRGDYGYTF
TRBD2 TRBJ2-7 TRBV6-1 many TGTGCCAGCAGCCGCCAGAAGGCTAGCGGGGCCTACGAGCAGTACTTC CASSRQKASGAYEQYF
NA TRBJ2-7 TRBV12-3/TRBV12-4 NA TGTGCCAGCAGTTTAGCGGGGGAGAGATCCGAGCAGTACTTC CASSLAGERSEQYF
NA TRBJ2-7 TRBV28 NA TGTGCCAGCAGTTTTAAGAGCTACGAGCAGTACTTC CASSFKSYEQYF
TRBD2 TRBJ2-2 TRBV5-1 few TGCGCCAGCGCGGGGGATAGGGCCACCGGGGAGCTGTTTTTT CASAGDRATGELFF
TRBD2 TRBJ2-1 TRBV5-1 many TGCGCCAGCAGCCGGGAGGGGGGTGTAGATGAGCAGTTCTTC CASSREGGVDEQFF
NA TRBJ2-3 TRBV7-8 NA TGTGCCAGCAGCTTAGACTACCTTAGCACAGATACGCAGTATTTT CASSLDYLSTDTQYF
TRBD2 TRBJ2-1 TRBV7-2 few TGTGCCAGCAGCTTAGAAGGGCTAGCGGGAGGAGAGCAGTTCTTC CASSLEGLAGGEQFF
NA TRBJ1-5 TRBV28 few TGTGCCAGCAGTCTACATTCAGGGAGAAGGGCTTATAATCAGCCCCAGCATTTT CASSLHSGRRAYNQPQHF
TRBD2 TRBJ2-5 TRBV9 few TGTGCCAGCAGCGTATACAGCGGGGGTGACAAGGGGGAGACCCAGTACTTC CASSVYSGGDKGETQYF
NA TRBJ2-3 TRBV6-4 NA TGTGCCAGCAGTGACTCGAGTAGCACAGATACGCAGTATTTT CASSDSSSTDTQYF
TRBD1 TRBJ2-5 TRBV28 few TGTGCCAGCAGACCAGACAGGGGGCACCAAGAGACCCAGTACTTC CASRPDRGHQETQYF
TRBD2 TRBJ2-1 TRBV5-1 many TGCGCCAGTATGCCTGAGGCGGGGGTGAATGAGCAGTTCTTC CASMPEAGVNEQFF
TRBD1 TRBJ1-2 TRBV12-3/TRBV12-4 many TGTGCCAGCAGTCCACAGGGGTGGGTGGTTGGCTACACCTTC CASSPQGWVVGYTF
TRBD2 TRBJ2-1 TRBV4-2 many TGTGCCAGCAGCCAAGATGAAACTAGCGGAAGCTCCTACAATGAGCAGTTCTTC CASSQDETSGSSYNEQFF
TRBD2 TRBJ2-2 TRBV11-2 few TGTGCCAGCAGCTTTGTGCGGGGGGTCACCGGGGAGCTGTTTTTT CASSFVRGVTGELFF
TRBD2 TRBJ2-1 TRBV5-1 many TGCGCCAGCAACAGCGGGAGTCCCTACAATGAGCAGTTCTTC CASNSGSPYNEQFF
TRBD2 TRBJ2-3 TRBV6-1 few TGTGCCAGCAGTCCGGGACTAGTAGGCACAGATACGCAGTATTTT CASSPGLVGTDTQYF
TRBD2 TRBJ2-5 TRBV5-1 NA TGCGCCAGCAGACCAACTAGCGGGGGGACGATGGAGACCCAGTACTTC CASRPTSGGTMETQYF
TRBD2 TRBJ2-1 TRBV28 NA TGTGCCAGCGACTACCAAAGCGGGAGTTCGTACAATGAGCAGTTCTTC CASDYQSGSSYNEQFF
TRBD2 TRBJ2-7 TRBV20-1 many TGCAGTGCTAGGGGGACTAGCGACTACGAGCAGTACTTC CSARGTSDYEQYF
NA TRBJ2-3 TRBV4-2 NA TGTGCCAGCAGCCAGCCTCCCGGGACGGATTTCACAGATACGCAGTATTTT CASSQPPGTDFTDTQYF
NA TRBJ2-7 TRBV5-5 NA TGTGCCAGCAGCTTGGAAGGGACCGGGAGCTCCTACGAGCAGTACTTC CASSLEGTGSSYEQYF